This T cell receptor beta chain stems from a study of shared clonotypes between healthy human individuals. Assay: immunoSEQ multiplex PCR; the TCRdb copy retains only in-frame clones and omits some. Among about 110,000 clones listed, roughly 70% were seen once. This CDR3 is 11 amino acids long. Looked up from germline, CDR1 is MNHNS and CDR2 is SASEGT. Concerning this clone: Germline is not matched at one junction end, which may reflect a read error.

This rearrangement joins TRBV6-1 to TRBJ2-7; perhaps D is TRBD1 or TRBD2 (6 bases each). Sample: memory CD8+ T cells sorted from blood. Subset defined: CD45RO+ cells pooled with CCR7-negative TemRA cells. This TCR was sampled from a woman aged 30 to 39 in good health. CDR3 residues: CASSELGGLGF. CDR3 sequence (DNA): TGTGCCAGCAGTGAATTAGGGGGGCTAGGCTTC.